This T cell receptor beta chain was sequenced in a study of CD8 T cells in seronegative destructive rheumatoid arthritis (TCRdb year 2020). Regarding the complete study: Seven of the eight CND-RA patients were receiving biological drugs at sampling. The seropositive RA, seronegative RA and healthy control comparison cohorts were obtained from an earlier published TCRbeta dataset rather than being newly sequenced. Peripheral CD8+ TCRbeta repertoires were compared between CCP-negative destructive rheumatoid arthritis (CND-RA) patients and newly diagnosed seropositive RA, seronegative RA and healthy controls. The full study reports these points: A distinct set of enriched public clonotypes appeared to be carried by CND-RA patients, and this finding was interpreted by the authors as support for a separate disease subset. Across the roughly 120,000 clonotypes tested, no public clonotype enrichment remained significant after Benjamini-Hochberg correction. The study acknowledged the small size of the CND-RA cohort as a limitation. Without diagnostic samples, TCR repertoire differences may partly reflect poor disease control over the years rather than being present at onset. CND-RA repertoires showed more CMV-reactive and fewer influenza A-reactive CD8+ TCRbeta sequences than controls and other RA subtypes. After adjusting for age, CND-RA patients appeared to have less diverse, more clonal CD8+ TCRbeta repertoires than other RA subtypes.

CND-RA patients tested negative on the clinical CCP2 antibody test, and even with active therapy their joint destruction kept progressing. Every CND-RA patient had failed conventional anti-rheumatic therapy and showed typical joint destruction in the wrists and ankles. Instead of being sampled at diagnosis, CND-RA patients were sampled after long disease histories, which in several cases spanned decades. Each patient provided 45 to 50 millilitres of EDTA-anticoagulated peripheral blood. Ficoll-Paque PLUS density gradient separation was used to isolate peripheral blood mononuclear cells. AutoMACS magnetic bead positive selection was used to isolate CD8+ cells from fresh or cryopreserved PBMCs, and purity was verified by flow cytometry. Nucleospin Tissue or Tissue XS kits were used for genomic DNA extraction, and quantification was performed on a Qubit 2.0 fluorometer. Note on this clone: Its antigen is currently not known. The record has no base qualities; no much larger clone is one base away.

Via the germline V gene (reference sequence), CDR1 is SGHKS and CDR2 YYEKEE. Clipping removes 4 bases from V and 7 bases from J, with 10 as the unmatched junction base count. The CDR3 starts with the cysteine, ends with the phenylalanine, and has 14 residues. Only the CDR3 region is kept as DNA, spanning 42 bases read in frame from base 1. Following the manufacturer's instructions, genomic DNA from CD8+ cells served as the input for TCRbeta sequencing. A genomics technology centre in Finland performed the TCRbeta sequencing with the immunoSEQ assay. For the original study's pipeline: Clonotype tables from the immunoSEQ preprocessing pipeline were converted to VDJtools format, and non-productive clonotypes were removed. Samples with fewer than 10,000 reads were excluded, the remaining samples were subsampled to 10,000 reads, and most of the eight CND-RA samples were retained. Shannon-Wiener, Simpson and clonality indices were calculated with the VDJtools CalcDiversityStats function on data subsampled to 10,000 reads. To infer antigen specificity, non-singleton TCRbeta clonotypes were hard-matched against VDJdb, with no mismatches permitted. Clusters with potentially shared antigen targets were formed by grouping CDR3 sequences that differed by one amino acid (Hamming distance 1). After each group was resampled to six samples, one-sided Fisher's exact tests checked public clonotypes for group enrichment, with the whole procedure repeated ten times. Imported from immuneACCESS, the table was reduced by TCRdb to in-frame sequences with V and J called. These copies leave out some clones; in studies compared against another copy, an unresolved V gene accounts for under half, and the cause of the remainder is not known. Clonal size and the V and J genes are those of that table, whereas D and trimming came from the DNA. Across this sample there are roughly 13,000 clones, with less than 90% seen only once. About a quarter of the sample goes to the ten largest clones.

The sequenced sample consisted of CD8+ T cells from blood. The chain joins TRBV5-5 to TRBJ2-7; 8 junctional bases match TRBD2. This receptor was obtained from a woman aged 30 to 49 with seronegative destructive rheumatoid arthritis. The CDR3 reads CASSPLVAGGEQYF. In nucleotide form, the sequence is TGTGCCAGCAGCCCGTTGGTGGCGGGGGGTGAGCAGTACTTC.